This TCR beta chain comes out of a study of shared clonotypes between healthy human individuals. This CDR3 contains 15 residues. CDR1 is MNHEY and CDR2 is SVGAGI in the germline V gene. V lost 5 bases, J lost 7 bases, and 8 bases stayed unmatched. All donors qualified as healthy HIV-negative adults and had experienced no recent acute infections or vaccinations. Data came from immunoSEQ multiplex PCR; TCRdb stores just in-frame clones and leaves some out. Of roughly 2.5 million clones in the sample, more than 80% were seen once. The sequence was collected from a man aged 18 to 30 in good health. This sequence joins TRBV6-5 and TRBJ1-6, with 7 bases identical to TRBD1. Sequenced input: naive CD4+ T cells sorted from blood. Subset: CD45RA+ positively selected. The CDR3 region is CASSPRDSPNSPLHF. The CDR3 nucleotides are TGTGCCAGCAGTCCCCGGGACAGCCCCAATTCACCCCTCCACTTT.